This entry lists 30 T cell receptor beta chains sequenced from one sample in a study of coeliac disease. The repertoire was sequenced with immunoSEQ multiplex PCR; TCRdb's copy has only in-frame clones and lacks some. The table shows about 380 clones, with 55% to 80% occurring only once. Sequences were obtained from intraepithelial lymphocytes from the gut. Every receptor here comes from a woman aged 45-65 years with celiac disease on a gluten-free diet.

V usage is TRBV25-1 and J usage is TRBJ1-2, with 7 nucleotides matching TRBD1. This CDR3 spans 13 amino acids. Trimming at V came to 3 bases and at J to 4 bases, leaving 2 bases not matched to a gene. CDR1 and CDR2 (germline): MGHDK, SYGVNS. The DNA of the CDR3 is TGTGCCAGCAGTGATGGGACAGCCTATGGCTACACCTTC. This encodes CASSDGTAYGYTF.

The count of this clone is one. The rearrangement joins TRBV15 to TRBJ2-7; TRBD1 aligns across 10 bases. Germline-derived CDR1 and CDR2 are LNHNV and YYDKDF (reference sequence). V was pared by 0 bases and J by 8 bases, with 7 bases of the junction left unmatched. The CDR3 length is 15 residues. As DNA, the CDR3 is TGTGCCACCAGCAGAGATGGGACAGGGGCAAGTCAGCAGTACTTC. This encodes CATSRDGTGASQQYF.

The V call is TRBV12-5, the J call TRBJ2-7; 9 bases are a match to TRBD2. V shed 0 bases and J 2 bases; nucleotides not matched to a gene: 23. CDR1 LGHNT and CDR2 FRNRAP come from the germline V gene. This CDR3 comprises 22 residues. CDR3 region: CASGLVKVKKIPRLAVTYEQYF. The DNA for the CDR3 is TGTGCTAGTGGTTTGGTAAAAGTGAAAAAGATTCCTCGACTAGCGGTCACCTACGAGCAGTACTTC.

A few counts support this clone. The chain is built from TRBV7-9 and TRBJ2-2, with 7 bases that match TRBD2. Germline CDR1 is SEHNR and CDR2 is FQNEAQ (reference sequence). The CDR3 has 17 residues. V was pared by 2 bases and J by 2 bases, with 8 bases of the junction left unmatched. The CDR3: CASSLPRGDFNTGELFF. The CDR3 DNA follows: TGTGCCAGCAGCTTACCCCGGGGGGACTTTAACACCGGGGAGCTGTTTTTT. Variable domain in full (rest from reference TRBV7-9 and TRBJ2-2): DTGVSQNPRHKITKRGQNVTFRCDPISEHNRLYWYRQTLGQGPEFLTYFQNEAQLEKSRLLSDRFSAERPKGSFSTLEIQRTEQGDSAMYLCASSLPRGDFNTGELFFGEGSRLTVL.

The chain links TRBV11-2 to TRBJ1-1; D uncertain. The length of the CDR3 is 13 residues. The V gene's germline CDR1 is SGHAT and CDR2 FQNNGV. The V gene lost 0 bases and the J gene lost 5 bases, with 7 bases spanning the gap. CDR3: CASSLDYLTEAFF. For the CDR3, the DNA is TGTGCCAGCAGCTTAGATTACTTGACTGAAGCTTTCTTT.

A single count supports this clone. V gene TRBV10-1 combines with J gene TRBJ1-5, with D possibly matching TRBD1 (5 bases). Trimming took 0 bases from V and 9 from J, leaving 24 bases between them. The CDR3 is made up of 18 amino acids. Germline CDR1 and CDR2: WNHNN and SYGVQD (reference sequence). Here the CDR3 DNA reads TGCGCCAGCAGTGAGTCGTGTGACCGGCGGGGGTCTTGTTGGCCCCAGCATTTT. This gives the protein CASSESCDRRGSCWPQHF.

The DNA of the CDR3 is TGTGCCAGCAGCGCGACAGGGCTTGGGTATGGCTACACCTTC. Its translation is CASSATGLGYGYTF. J is TRBJ1-2 and V is TRBV5-8; 7 bases are shared with TRBD1. Trimming at V came to 4 bases and at J to 5 bases, leaving 8 bases not matched to a gene. This CDR3 spans 14 amino acids. Germline-derived CDR1 and CDR2 are SGHTS and YDEGEE.

This clone has just a few counts. The chain recombines TRBV27 with TRBJ2-6; D is ambiguous. This CDR3 spans 19 amino acids. V lost 4 bases and J lost 0, with 19 bases in between. Germline-derived CDR1 and CDR2 are MNHEY and SMNVEV (reference sequence). The CDR3, as DNA: TGTGCCAGCAGTTCCTATGGCAGGCCGACCGACTCTGGGGCCAACGTCCTGACTTTC. This gives the protein CASSSYGRPTDSGANVLTF.

The genes are TRBV10-3 and TRBJ2-5; D may be TRBD2 (7 bases). Germline loops: CDR1 ENHRY, CDR2 SYGVKD. The CDR3 covers 13 residues. V was cut by 9 bases and J by 2 bases, with 13 bases left in between. CDR3 in DNA: TGTGCCATGCGGGGGCAGTCTCAAGAGACCCAGTACTTC. It codes for CAMRGQSQETQYF.

This clone showed up just a few times. V and J are TRBV7-8 and TRBJ2-5, with 9 bases that match TRBD2. Germline V gives CDR1 SGHVS, CDR2 FQNEAQ. The trim removed 5 bases at V and 5 bases at J, leaving 12 bases unmatched. The CDR3 length is 16 residues. CDR3 in amino acids: CASSPPSERGAETQYF. DNA of the CDR3: TGTGCCAGCAGCCCCCCCAGCGAGCGGGGGGCCGAGACCCAGTACTTC.

This clone was seen more than once but under ten times. This chain uses TRBV4-2 with TRBJ2-1; 10 nucleotides match TRBD1. The germline V gene has CDR1 LGHNA and CDR2 YNFKEQ. The V and J ends lost 4 bases and 9 bases, in that order; junction bases with no gene match: 6. CDR3 length: 14 residues. The DNA of the CDR3 is TGTGCCAGCAGCCTCCGGGACAGGGGAGGTGAGCAGTTCTTC. Its protein is CASSLRDRGGEQFF.

V and J are TRBV11-2 and TRBJ1-1; TRBD1 might be the D (6 bases). Between the trimmed V and J ends, which lost 3 bases and 4 bases, there was a span of 9 bases. Germline CDR1 SGHAT, CDR2 FQNNGV. The CDR3 has 13 residues. CDR3 nucleotide sequence: TGTGCCAGCAGCTTGGGACAAACCACTGAAGCTTTCTTT. Translated, it gives CASSLGQTTEAFF.

With regard to this clone: One end of the junction is discordant with germline, which a read error may explain. This chain uses TRBV7-8 with TRBJ2-7; D might be TRBD2 (7 bases). Germline V lookup: CDR1 SGHVS, CDR2 FQNEAQ. The CDR3 extends over 17 amino acids. The CDR3 here is CASSRDPLGGASETLYF. The CDR3 bases are TGCGCCAGCAGTAGAGATCCGCTGGGGGGGGCCTCAGAGACGCTGTACTTC.

This rearrangement joins TRBV6-1 to TRBJ1-5, with TRBD1 matching 7 bases. The CDR3 extends over 16 amino acids. The V segment lost 2 bases and the J segment 1 base; nucleotides outside the gene matches: 5. Germline CDR1 is MNHNS and CDR2 is SASEGT. The DNA for the CDR3 is TGTGCCAGCAGTGAACTCTACAGGGGCAGCAATCAGCCCCAGCATTTT. Protein sequence: CASSELYRGSNQPQHF.

Points on this clone: One end of the junction fails to match germline, which may point to a read error. The J gene is TRBJ1-1, the V gene TRBV19; 8 nucleotides agree with TRBD1. This CDR3 comprises 14 residues. Germline V gene data show CDR1 as LNHDA and CDR2 as SQIVND (reference sequence). CDR3 sequence (DNA): TGTGCCAGTAGTCCCTGGACAGGGAACCCTGAAGCTTTCTTT. Translated: CASSPWTGNPEAFF.

The J gene is TRBJ1-5, the V gene TRBV6-6, with D tentatively TRBD1 (5 bases). This CDR3 spans 14 amino acids. The germline CDR1 and CDR2 sequences are MNHNY and SVGAGI (reference sequence). The V end was cut by 7 bases, the J end by 4 bases, with 14 bases between. As DNA, the CDR3 is TGTGCCAGCAAAGGAGTCAGGGATAATCAGCCCCAGCATTTT. The encoded protein is CASKGVRDNQPQHF.

This chain links TRBV13 with TRBJ1-4; D possibly corresponds to TRBD1 (5 bases). The germline V and J ends were trimmed by 4 bases and 6 bases, with 12 bases remaining between them. This CDR3 is 14 amino acids long. CDR1 is PRHDT and CDR2 is FYEKMQ in the germline V gene (reference sequence). The chain's CDR3 is CASSSKGWDEKLFF. The CDR3 coding sequence is TGTGCCAGCAGCTCCAAGGGGTGGGATGAAAAACTGTTTTTT.

This rearrangement joins TRBV27 to TRBJ2-1; the match to TRBD2 covers 9 bases. The germline V gene encodes CDR1 MNHEY and CDR2 SMNVEV (reference sequence). With 2 bases clipped from V and 8 bases from J, the junction kept 7 bases outside the gene matches. This CDR3 is built from 15 residues. The CDR3 DNA reads TGTGCCAGCAGTTTAACCCGCGGGGGGGCCTATGAGCAGTTCTTC. Translation: CASSLTRGGAYEQFF.

This clone came up a few times. The V and J genes are TRBV5-4 and TRBJ2-7; a possible D gene is TRBD2 (5 bases). V gave up 5 bases and J gave up 3 bases, with 18 bases separating them. Germline assignment: CDR1 SGHNT and CDR2 YYREEE (reference sequence). This CDR3 has 15 residues. The CDR3 DNA sequence: TGTGCCAGCAGTAACGGAGAGGGCCCCATCTACGAGCAGTACTTC. Translating it yields CASSNGEGPIYEQYF.

The chain employs TRBV19 and TRBJ1-1; the match to TRBD1 covers 7 bases. This CDR3 has 14 residues. Losses at the gene ends were 4 bases for V and 5 bases for J; bases not matched to a gene: 7. Germline CDR1 reads LNHDA; CDR2 reads SQIVND (reference sequence). CDR3 loop: CASSTYTGETEAFF. CDR3 DNA sequence: TGTGCCAGTAGTACGTATACAGGGGAAACTGAAGCTTTCTTT.

The chain couples TRBV8-2 to TRBJ2-6; the table's D gene call, TRBD1, was not cross checked with the DNA. TRBV8-2 is classified as a pseudogene. CDR3 length: 17 amino acids. The CDR3 reads CGNHKKITQSRANVLTF. As DNA, the CDR3 is TGTGGCAATCATAAAAAGATAACACAAAGTCGGGCCAACGTCCTGACTTTC.

This clone was seen only a few times. The chain is built from TRBV2 and TRBJ2-5; D gene uncertain. V lost 6 bases to trimming and J lost 4 bases, with 12 bases between them. This CDR3 is 13 amino acids long. Germline V gene lookup returns CDR1 SNHLY and CDR2 FYNNEI. The CDR3 sequence: CASSGLRGETQYF. CDR3 DNA: TGTGCCAGCAGCGGCCTAAGAGGAGAGACCCAGTACTTC.

V usage is TRBV4-3 and J usage is TRBJ2-1, with TRBD1 matching over 9 bases. Germline CDR1 LGHNA, CDR2 YSLEER. With 1 base clipped from V and 6 bases from J, the junction kept 10 bases outside the gene matches. The CDR3 contains 17 residues. The CDR3 sequence: CASSQALGTGKGNEQFF. CDR3 sequence (DNA): TGCGCCAGCAGCCAAGCATTAGGGACAGGGAAGGGCAATGAGCAGTTCTTC.

This clone was detected a few times. V and J are TRBV7-9 and TRBJ1-6; D is ambiguous. The CDR3 has 17 residues. V dropped 0 bases and J dropped 6 bases, with 15 bases sitting between them. The germline CDR1 and CDR2 sequences are SEHNR and FQNEAQ (reference sequence). The CDR3 protein is CASSLAIASWANSPLHF. The CDR3 region has the DNA TGTGCCAGCAGCTTAGCGATCGCCTCCTGGGCTAATTCACCCCTCCACTTT.

This clone was seen a single time. CDR3 residues: CASSLDLGRFSYEQYF. The DNA for the CDR3 is TGTGCCAGCAGCTTAGATCTTGGCAGGTTCTCCTACGAGCAGTACTTC. The chain is built from TRBV11-2 and TRBJ2-7; no clear D. Between the trimmed V and J ends, which lost 0 bases and 0 bases, there was a span of 12 bases. Germline assignment: CDR1 SGHAT and CDR2 FQNNGV. This CDR3 spans 16 amino acids.

This clone has a single count. The chain couples TRBV13 to TRBJ2-1; 12 bases agree with TRBD1. CDR3 length equals 16 residues. Germline V gives CDR1 PRHDT, CDR2 FYEKMQ (reference sequence). V shed 5 bases and J 2 bases; nucleotides not matched to a gene: 4. Written as DNA, the CDR3 is TGTGCCAGCAGCCTGGGGGACAGGGGGCCCTACAATGAGCAGTTCTTC. Protein: CASSLGDRGPYNEQFF.

The rearrangement uses TRBV5-5 and TRBJ1-6; 7 bases agree with TRBD1. V was clipped by 1 base and J by 6 bases; unmatched bases: 10. This CDR3 spans 17 amino acids. Germline CDR1 and CDR2: SGHKS and YYEKEE (reference sequence). CDR3 amino acids: CASSLPQGGIFNSPLHF. The CDR3 DNA reads as TGTGCCAGCAGCTTGCCCCAGGGGGGTATTTTTAATTCACCCCTCCACTTT.

The chain carries TRBV2 and TRBJ1-1, with 8 bases that match TRBD1. CDR3 length equals 20 residues. Germline CDR1 SNHLY, CDR2 FYNNEI. The J segment lost 5 bases and the V segment lost 6 bases, leaving 26 bases of the junction unmatched. The CDR3 loop is CASRLMMVGMGQGAWTEAFF. The CDR3 DNA reads TGTGCCAGCAGATTGATGATGGTTGGGATGGGCCAGGGGGCCTGGACTGAAGCTTTCTTT.

This chain links TRBV29-1 with TRBJ1-1; D possibly corresponds to TRBD1 (6 bases). V was clipped by 7 bases and J by 3 bases, with 24 bases between them. This CDR3 comprises 16 residues. Germline CDR1 is SQVTM and CDR2 is ANQGSEA. CDR3: CSAQILGAGEDTEAFF. The CDR3 DNA sequence: TGCAGCGCCCAGATTCTTGGGGCAGGGGAAGACACTGAAGCTTTCTTT.

The chain recombines TRBV4-1 with TRBJ1-1; D unclear. Germline V CDR1 and CDR2: MGHRA, YSYEKL. V gave up 1 base and J gave up 0 bases, with 6 bases separating them. The CDR3 is 14 amino acids. The CDR3 DNA reads as TGCGCCAGCAGCCAAGCCGGTCTGAACACTGAAGCTTTCTTT. It encodes CASSQAGLNTEAFF.